A single sample is the source of the 16 T cell receptor beta chains below, sequenced in a study of T-cell memory formation after mild COVID-19. TCRdb used MiXCR to reprocess the 5' RACE reads, holding one entry per CDR3 protein. Here the sample spans fewer than 450,000 distinct CDR3 sequences, 24% being singletons. Specimen: PBMCs or a T cell subset sorted from them (not recorded which). The origin of the receptors is an adult woman who had mild COVID-19 (a few samples of this study predate the infection). Cell type and time point are not known.

The CDR3 DNA is TGTGCCAGCAGCTCCGACAGGGATGGCTACACCTTC. Amino acid sequence: CASSSDRDGYTF. The chain is built from TRBV7-3 and TRBJ1-2; 7 nucleotides match TRBD1. V dropped 4 bases and J dropped 6; count of bases not matched to a gene: 2. Germline lookup yields CDR1 SGHTA and CDR2 FQGTGA. The CDR3 has 12 residues.

This clonotype was observed a handful of times. This chain joins TRBV5-8 and TRBJ2-1; tentative D call: TRBD2 (5 bases). Germline V lookup: CDR1 SGHTS, CDR2 YDEGEE. There are 14 residues in the CDR3. The V end lost 5 bases, the J end lost 3 bases, and 12 bases lay between the germline ends. The CDR3, as DNA: TGTGCCAGCAGTCGGAAGACTAACTACAATGAGCAGTTCTTC. As protein: CASSRKTNYNEQFF.

This clonotype was counted a few times. The genes are TRBV6-5 and TRBJ1-6; possibly TRBD1 for D (5 bases). In germline, CDR1 is MNHEY, CDR2 SVGAGI. Trimming shortened V by 8 bases and J by 5 bases, and 10 bases separated the two germline ends. CDR3 length: 13 residues. The CDR3 loop is CASRRGDNSPLHF. CDR3 nucleotides: TGTGCCAGCCGGCGGGGCGATAATTCACCCCTCCACTTT.

For the CDR3, the DNA is TGTGCCAGCTCACCAGGGCAGGGGGCGTCCATCGAAGCCAAAAACATTCAGTACTTC. Its translation is CASSPGQGASIEAKNIQYF. This sequence joins TRBV18 and TRBJ2-4; TRBD1 agrees at 8 bases. Germline assignment: CDR1 KGHSH and CDR2 LQKENI. The V gene end was trimmed by 2 bases and the J gene end by 0 bases; junction bases not matched to a gene: 12. The CDR3 is made up of 19 amino acids.

The chain combines TRBV4-3 with TRBJ2-1; the D gene is possibly TRBD2 (6 bases). Trimming left V 0 bases short and J 0 bases short, with 9 bases between. The CDR3 runs to 16 residues. Germline CDR1 reads LGHNA; CDR2 reads YSLEER. The CDR3 bases are TGCGCCAGCAGCCAAGATAGCGGTAGCTCCTACAATGAGCAGTTCTTC. It is translated as CASSQDSGSSYNEQFF.

This clonotype was detected a few times. CDR3 loop: CASSLTGTEYNEQFF. The DNA of the CDR3 is TGCGCCAGCAGCCTGACCGGGACGGAGTACAATGAGCAGTTCTTC. The chain recombines TRBV5-1 with TRBJ2-1; D may match TRBD1 or TRBD2 (5 bases each). CDR1 SGHRS and CDR2 YFSETQ come from the germline V gene. V dropped 4 bases and J dropped 4 bases, with 15 bases sitting between them. The length of the CDR3 is 15 residues.

In this sample, this clonotype turned up a few times. V gene TRBV5-6 combines with J gene TRBJ2-2; 8 positions agree with TRBD1. Germline CDR1 is SGHDT and CDR2 is YYEEEE. V shed 1 base and J 5 bases; nucleotides not matched to a gene: 13. This CDR3 region has 18 residues. Written as DNA, the CDR3 is TGTGCCAGCAGCTTGTTCATGGGGACAGGATCCAGAACCGGGGAGCTGTTTTTT. Protein: CASSLFMGTGSRTGELFF. Complete variable domain (other parts from reference TRBV5-6 and TRBJ2-2): DAGVTQSPTHLIKTRGQQVTLRCSPKSGHDTVSWYQQALGQGPQFIFQYYEEEERQRGNFPDRFSGHQFPNYSSELNVNALLLGDSALYLCASSLFMGTGSRTGELFFGEGSRLTVL.

V gene TRBV3-1 combines with J gene TRBJ2-3, with D possibly TRBD2 on 6 matching bases. This CDR3 comprises 14 residues. Between the trimmed V and J ends, which lost 4 bases and 4 bases, there was a span of 12 bases. CDR1 and CDR2 (germline): LGHDT, YNNKEL (reference sequence). The CDR3 DNA reads TGTGCCAGCAGCCGTGCGGGGTCCCCAGATACGCAGTATTTT. This encodes CASSRAGSPDTQYF.

This chain joins TRBV5-1 and TRBJ2-5; 11 bases map to TRBD1. CDR3 size: 15 residues. Unmatched junction bases numbered 2, after V lost 0 bases and J lost 4 bases. Germline CDR1 is SGHRS and CDR2 is YFSETQ. The CDR3 DNA follows: TGCGCCAGCAGCTTGGAGGGGACAGGGGGAGAGACCCAGTACTTC. Translated: CASSLEGTGGETQYF.

The rearrangement uses TRBV7-3 and TRBJ2-7, with D unresolved. The germline V gene has CDR1 SGHTA and CDR2 FQGTGA. The V gene lost 2 bases and the J gene lost 3 bases, with 8 bases spanning the gap. CDR3 length equals 13 residues. DNA of the CDR3: TGTGCCAGCAGCTTACTTGGCCACTACGAGCAGTACTTC. It codes for CASSLLGHYEQYF.

The chain joins TRBV12-3 or TRBV12-4 to TRBJ2-7; 8 bases fit TRBD2. Unmatched junction bases numbered 10, after V lost 3 bases and J lost 9 bases. The CDR3 runs to 14 residues. CDR3 DNA: TGTGCCAGCAGTTTCGTTAGCGGGAAGTTGGGGCAGTACTTC. Its translation is CASSFVSGKLGQYF.

This clonotype has just a few counts. The chain employs TRBV15 and TRBJ2-5, with D hard to call. Germline V gene sequence: CDR1 LNHNV, CDR2 YYDKDF (reference sequence). The length of the CDR3 is 15 residues. Trimming stripped 0 bases from V and 1 base from J, with 9 bases between. As DNA, the CDR3 is TGTGCCACCAGCAGAGATCGTGCCTTCCAAGAGACCCAGTACTTC. Protein: CATSRDRAFQETQYF.

This clonotype has more than one count but fewer than ten. V usage is TRBV7-9 and J usage is TRBJ2-2; tentative D call: TRBD1 (6 bases). The V gene lost 7 bases and the J gene lost 7 bases, with 19 bases spanning the gap. The length of the CDR3 is 15 residues. CDR1 is SEHNR, CDR2 FQNEAQ, per germline (reference sequence). The CDR3 DNA reads as TGTGCCAGCACCGCACCTCAGGGGAGTGTCGGGGAGCTGTTTTTT. Protein sequence: CASTAPQGSVGELFF.

This clonotype was detected a few times. This chain links TRBV20-1 with TRBJ1-2; no definite D call. CDR1 and CDR2 (germline): DFQATT, SNEGSKA (reference sequence). V lost 6 bases to trimming and J lost 5 bases, with 16 bases between them. This CDR3 is 13 amino acids long. The CDR3 bases are TGCAGTGCCCTGATTGGGTTGACTTATGGCTACACCTTC. Amino acids: CSALIGLTYGYTF.

The V and J genes are TRBV4-1 and TRBJ1-1, with 7 bases lining up with TRBD1. CDR1 and CDR2 (germline): MGHRA, YSYEKL. V was pared by 8 bases and J by 1 base, with 7 bases of the junction left unmatched. There are 14 residues in the CDR3. The CDR3 protein is CASPGQEENTEAFF. As DNA, the CDR3 is TGCGCCAGCCCAGGACAGGAGGAGAACACTGAAGCTTTCTTT.

This clonotype was counted a few times. The chain recombines TRBV10-3 with TRBJ2-5; D might be TRBD1 or TRBD2, each matching 5 bases. The germline V and J ends were trimmed by 6 bases and 3 bases, with 11 bases remaining between them. Per the germline V gene, CDR1 is ENHRY and CDR2 is SYGVKD. CDR3 length: 13 amino acids. This CDR3 is CAIRPGTEETQYF. The CDR3 DNA sequence: TGTGCCATCAGACCCGGGACGGAAGAGACCCAGTACTTC.